The source of this TCR beta chain is a study of T-cell memory formation after mild COVID-19. Study-wide points: CD4+ bias marked clones expanding day 15 to 37, unlike balanced contracting clones.

This clonotype was counted a few times. Its antigen is unidentified. Germline V gene lookup returns CDR1 DFQATT and CDR2 SNEGSKA (reference sequence). Trimming took off 6 bases at V and 8 bases at J, with 17 bases between the two ends. The CDR3 has 13 amino acids. TCRdb ran MiXCR on the 5' RACE reads and lists one entry per CDR3 protein. Of some 70,000 distinct CDR3 sequences in the sample, roughly a sixth are singletons; the top ten hold around 29%. V gene TRBV20-1 combines with J gene TRBJ2-1; D gene uncertain. The sample comprised PBMCs or a T cell subset sorted from them (not recorded which). The receptor was derived from an adult woman who had mild COVID-19 (a few samples of this study predate the infection). Cell type and time point are not known. CDR3 loop: CSATDGPLYEQFF. The CDR3 DNA reads TGCAGTGCAACGGACGGGCCCCTCTATGAGCAGTTCTTC.